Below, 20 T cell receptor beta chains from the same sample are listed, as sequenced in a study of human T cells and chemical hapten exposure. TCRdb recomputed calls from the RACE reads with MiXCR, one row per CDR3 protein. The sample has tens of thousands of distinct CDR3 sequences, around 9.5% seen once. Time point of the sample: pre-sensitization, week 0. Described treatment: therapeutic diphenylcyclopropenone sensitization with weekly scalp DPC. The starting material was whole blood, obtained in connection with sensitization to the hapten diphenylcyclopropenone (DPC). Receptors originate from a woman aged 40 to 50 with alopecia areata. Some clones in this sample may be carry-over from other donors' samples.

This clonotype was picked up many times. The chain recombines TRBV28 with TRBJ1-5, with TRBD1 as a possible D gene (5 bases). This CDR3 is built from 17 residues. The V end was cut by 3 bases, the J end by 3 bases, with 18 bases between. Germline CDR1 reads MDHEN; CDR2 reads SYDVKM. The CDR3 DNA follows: TGTGCCAGCAGTTTTACTGGGACCGGATGGGACAATCAGCCCCAGCATTTT. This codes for CASSFTGTGWDNQPQHF.

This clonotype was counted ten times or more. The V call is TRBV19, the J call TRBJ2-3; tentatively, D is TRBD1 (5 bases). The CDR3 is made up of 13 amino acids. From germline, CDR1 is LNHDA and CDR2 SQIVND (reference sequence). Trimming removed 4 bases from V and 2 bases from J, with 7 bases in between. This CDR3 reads CASSNRFTDTQYF. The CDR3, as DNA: TGTGCCAGTAGTAACAGGTTCACAGATACGCAGTATTTT.

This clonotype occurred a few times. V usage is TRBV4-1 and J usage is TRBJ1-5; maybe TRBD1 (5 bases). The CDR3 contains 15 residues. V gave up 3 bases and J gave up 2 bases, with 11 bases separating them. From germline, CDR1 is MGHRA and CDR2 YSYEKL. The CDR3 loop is CASSQDGGGNQPQHF. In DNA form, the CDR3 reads TGCGCCAGCAGCCAGGATGGAGGGGGCAATCAGCCCCAGCATTTT.

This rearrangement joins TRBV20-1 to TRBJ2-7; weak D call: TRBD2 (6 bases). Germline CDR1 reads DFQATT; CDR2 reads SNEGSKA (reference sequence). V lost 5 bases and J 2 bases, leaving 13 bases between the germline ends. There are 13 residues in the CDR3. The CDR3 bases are TGCAGTGCTTACCGGGAGTCTGCCTACGAGCAGTACTTC. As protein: CSAYRESAYEQYF.

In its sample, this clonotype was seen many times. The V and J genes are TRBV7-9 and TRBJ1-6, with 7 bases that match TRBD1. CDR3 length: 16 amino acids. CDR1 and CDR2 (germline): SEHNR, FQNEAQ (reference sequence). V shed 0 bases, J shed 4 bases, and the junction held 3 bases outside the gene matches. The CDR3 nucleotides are TGTGCCAGCAGCTTAGCGGAACAGGGGTATAATTCACCCCTCCACTTT. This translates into CASSLAEQGYNSPLHF.

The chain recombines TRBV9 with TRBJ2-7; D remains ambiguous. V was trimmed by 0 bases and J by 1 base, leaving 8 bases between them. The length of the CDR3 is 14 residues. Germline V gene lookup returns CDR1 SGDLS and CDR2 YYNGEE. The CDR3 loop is CASSVAVGSYEQYF. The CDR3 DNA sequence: TGTGCCAGCAGCGTAGCCGTGGGGTCCTACGAGCAGTACTTC.

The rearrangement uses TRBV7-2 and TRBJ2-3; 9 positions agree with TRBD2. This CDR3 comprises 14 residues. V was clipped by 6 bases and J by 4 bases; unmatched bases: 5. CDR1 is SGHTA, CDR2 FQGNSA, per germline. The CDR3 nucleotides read TGTGCCAGCAGGGGCGGGGGGGCCCCAGATACGCAGTATTTT. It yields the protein CASRGGGAPDTQYF.

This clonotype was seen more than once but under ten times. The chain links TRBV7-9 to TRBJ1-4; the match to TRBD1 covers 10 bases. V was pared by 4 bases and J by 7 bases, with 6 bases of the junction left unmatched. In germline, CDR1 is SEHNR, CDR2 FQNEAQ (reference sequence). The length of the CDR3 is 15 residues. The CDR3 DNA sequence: TGTGCCAGCAGCTCGATGGGACAGGGGCGTGAAAAACTGTTTTTT. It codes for CASSSMGQGREKLFF. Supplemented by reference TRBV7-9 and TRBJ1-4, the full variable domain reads DTGVSQNPRHKITKRGQNVTFRCDPISEHNRLYWYRQTLGQGPEFLTYFQNEAQLEKSRLLSDRFSAERPKGSFSTLEIQRTEQGDSAMYLCASSSMGQGREKLFFGSGTQLSVL.

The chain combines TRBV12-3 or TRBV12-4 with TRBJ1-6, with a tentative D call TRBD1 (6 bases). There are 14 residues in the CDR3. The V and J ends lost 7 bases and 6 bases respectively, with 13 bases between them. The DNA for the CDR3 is TGTGCCAGCATCTTGGGGGCGAGTAATTCACCCCTCCACTTT. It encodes CASILGASNSPLHF.

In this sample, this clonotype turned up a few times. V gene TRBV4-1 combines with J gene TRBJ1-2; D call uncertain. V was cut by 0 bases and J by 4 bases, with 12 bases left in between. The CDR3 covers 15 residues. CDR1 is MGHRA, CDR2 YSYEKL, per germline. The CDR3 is CASSQDGVDFYGYTF. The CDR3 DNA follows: TGCGCCAGCAGCCAAGATGGAGTGGATTTCTATGGCTACACCTTC.

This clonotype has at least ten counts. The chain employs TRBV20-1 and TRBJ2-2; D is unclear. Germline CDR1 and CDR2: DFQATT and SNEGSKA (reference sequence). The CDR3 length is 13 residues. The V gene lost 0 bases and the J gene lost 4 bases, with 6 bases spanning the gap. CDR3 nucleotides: TGCAGTGCTAGAGATTTGCGCACCGGGGAGCTGTTTTTT. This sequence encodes CSARDLRTGELFF.

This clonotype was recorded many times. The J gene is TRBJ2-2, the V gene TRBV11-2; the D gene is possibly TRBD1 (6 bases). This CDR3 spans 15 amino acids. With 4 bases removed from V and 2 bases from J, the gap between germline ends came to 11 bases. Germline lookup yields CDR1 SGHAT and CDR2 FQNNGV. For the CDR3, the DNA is TGTGCCAGCAGCTCCAGGACAGCTAACACCGGGGAGCTGTTTTTT. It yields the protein CASSSRTANTGELFF.

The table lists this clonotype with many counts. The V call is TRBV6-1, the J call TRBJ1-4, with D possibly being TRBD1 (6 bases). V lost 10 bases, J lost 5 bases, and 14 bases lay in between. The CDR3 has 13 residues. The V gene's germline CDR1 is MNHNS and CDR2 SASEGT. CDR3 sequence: CAINRAPNEKLFF. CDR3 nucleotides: TGTGCCATCAACAGGGCACCGAATGAAAAACTGTTTTTT.

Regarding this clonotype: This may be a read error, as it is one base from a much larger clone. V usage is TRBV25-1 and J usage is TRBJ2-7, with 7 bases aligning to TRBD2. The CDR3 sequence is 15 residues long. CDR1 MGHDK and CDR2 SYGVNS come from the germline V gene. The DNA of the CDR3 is TGTACCAGCAGTCAGAATGCGGGGGAGACTTACGAGCAGTACTTC. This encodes CTSSQNAGETYEQYF.

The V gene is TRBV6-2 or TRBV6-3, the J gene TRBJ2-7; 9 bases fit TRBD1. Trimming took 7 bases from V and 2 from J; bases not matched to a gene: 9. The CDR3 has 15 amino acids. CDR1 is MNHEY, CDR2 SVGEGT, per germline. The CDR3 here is CASTKRQGVTYEQYF. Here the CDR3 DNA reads TGTGCCAGCACCAAAAGACAGGGGGTCACCTACGAGCAGTACTTC.

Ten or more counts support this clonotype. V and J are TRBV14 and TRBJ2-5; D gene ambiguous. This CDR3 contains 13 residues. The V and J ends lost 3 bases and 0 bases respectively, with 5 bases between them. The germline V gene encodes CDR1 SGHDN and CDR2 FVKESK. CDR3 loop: CASSHLYQETQYF. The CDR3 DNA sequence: TGTGCCAGCAGCCATTTGTACCAAGAGACCCAGTACTTC.

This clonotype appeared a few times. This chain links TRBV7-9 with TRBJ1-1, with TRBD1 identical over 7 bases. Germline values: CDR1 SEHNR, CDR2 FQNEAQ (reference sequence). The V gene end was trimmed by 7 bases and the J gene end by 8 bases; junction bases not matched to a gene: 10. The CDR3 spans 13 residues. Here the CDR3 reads CASTLGGGEEAFF. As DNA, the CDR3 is TGTGCCAGCACGTTAGGAGGGGGCGAGGAAGCTTTCTTT.

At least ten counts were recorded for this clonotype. In nucleotides, the CDR3 is TGCGCCAGCAGCTTGGGAGTTGCAGAAGCGGATGGCTACACCTTC. Amino acid sequence: CASSLGVAEADGYTF. The rearrangement uses TRBV5-1 and TRBJ1-2; D remains ambiguous. Trimming pared 0 bases from V and 6 bases from J, leaving 15 bases between. The CDR3 has 15 amino acids. The V gene's germline CDR1 is SGHRS and CDR2 YFSETQ.

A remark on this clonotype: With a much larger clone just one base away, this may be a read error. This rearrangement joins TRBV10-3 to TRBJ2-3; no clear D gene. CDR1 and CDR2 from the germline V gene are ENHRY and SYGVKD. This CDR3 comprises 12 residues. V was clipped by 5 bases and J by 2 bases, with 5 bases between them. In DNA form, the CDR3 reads TGTGCCATCAGTCCAGACACAGATACGCAGTATTTT. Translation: CAISPDTDTQYF.

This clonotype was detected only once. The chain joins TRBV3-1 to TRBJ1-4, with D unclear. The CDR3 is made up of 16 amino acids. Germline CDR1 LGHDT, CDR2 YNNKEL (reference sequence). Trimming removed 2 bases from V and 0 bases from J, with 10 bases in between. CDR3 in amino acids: CASSQYRTATNEKLFF. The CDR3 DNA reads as TGTGCCAGCAGCCAATATCGGACTGCAACTAATGAAAAACTGTTTTTT.